What follows describes a single T cell receptor beta chain. No antigen is known for it. CDR1 and CDR2 from the germline V gene are DFQATT and SNEGSKA (reference sequence). The CDR3 is made up of 16 amino acids. Total RNA was isolated from whole blood without T cell sorting. This entry comes from a study of monozygotic twins with inflammatory bowel disease. Study-wide points: Patient repertoire variability may have increased through differing immunosuppressive treatments. For repertoire similarity, concordant twins did not differ from discordant twins, possibly because power was limited.

Per sample, reverse transcription was split into eight reactions. TCRdb re-called the 5' RACE reads and gives one entry per CDR3 protein, without DNA. Found here are 150,000 to 200,000 distinct CDR3 sequences; the top ten clones hold around 2.8%. The receptor was derived from a human donor with ulcerative colitis or Crohn's disease, or a healthy co-twin of an affected twin (not recorded which). The sequenced sample was blood. This chain connects TRBV20-1 to TRBJ2-1; checking the TCRdb D call of TRBD2 is not possible without DNA. This CDR3 reads CSAEPPRAGGPSVQFF.